This T cell receptor (beta chain) was obtained from a study of HIV-infected children after antiretroviral therapy interruption. The TCR library was built from RNA with a 3' RACE protocol and unique molecular identifiers. TCRdb independently ran MiXCR on the 3' RACE reads; one entry per CDR3 protein. The sample lists approximately 95,000 distinct CDR3 sequences; less than 7% were seen once. The CDR3 is made up of 12 amino acids. V was clipped by 2 bases and J by 6 bases, with 5 bases between them. The germline CDR1 and CDR2 sequences are SGHAT and FQNNGV. Indicated treatment: PENTA 11 planned treatment interruption arm or continuous ART arm. Study-wide findings and caveats: By the end of treatment interruption, naive CD4+ clonality (Gini) increased.

This clonotype was observed at least ten times. The antigen is not known. The specimen was CD45RA+ CD4+ T cells from PBMCs, pooled from several time points, collected from a donor given antiretroviral therapy, either interrupted or continuous. Subset specified: naive CD4+ CD45RA+ CD45RO- T cells. The sequence derives from a pool of human donors with HIV. The V call is TRBV11-2, the J call TRBJ2-1; D gene uncertain. CDR3 in DNA: TGTGCCAGCAGCTTAAGCAGCAATGAGCAGTTCTTC. Translating it yields CASSLSSNEQFF. Variable domain in full (rest from reference TRBV11-2 and TRBJ2-1): EAGVAQSPRYKIIEKRQSVAFWCNPISGHATLYWYQQILGQGPKLLIQFQNNGVVDDSQLPKDRFSAERLKGVDSTLKIQPAKLEDSAVYLCASSLSSNEQFFGPGTRLTVL.